The TCR beta chain under discussion was sequenced for a study of T cells in localized non-small cell lung cancer. Some clones are missing from TCRdb's copy, which holds only in-frame ones; the method was immunoSEQ multiplex PCR. Found here are approximately 15,000 clones, roughly 89% of them singletons; the top ten hold 1.2%. As concerns this clone: Germline is not matched at one junction end, which may reflect a read error.

The receptor's source is a woman aged 40-75 years with stage III lung adenocarcinoma. Sequences were derived from peripheral blood mononuclear cells, sampled before any cancer treatment.

The CDR3 protein is CASSRGTEGIGRLF. DNA of the CDR3: TGTGCCAGCAGCCGCGGGACAGAGGGTATCGGGCGGCTCTTT. The V gene is TRBV4-2, the J gene TRBJ1-1, with 7 bases that match TRBD1. This CDR3 region has 14 residues. In germline, CDR1 is LGHNA, CDR2 YNFKEQ.